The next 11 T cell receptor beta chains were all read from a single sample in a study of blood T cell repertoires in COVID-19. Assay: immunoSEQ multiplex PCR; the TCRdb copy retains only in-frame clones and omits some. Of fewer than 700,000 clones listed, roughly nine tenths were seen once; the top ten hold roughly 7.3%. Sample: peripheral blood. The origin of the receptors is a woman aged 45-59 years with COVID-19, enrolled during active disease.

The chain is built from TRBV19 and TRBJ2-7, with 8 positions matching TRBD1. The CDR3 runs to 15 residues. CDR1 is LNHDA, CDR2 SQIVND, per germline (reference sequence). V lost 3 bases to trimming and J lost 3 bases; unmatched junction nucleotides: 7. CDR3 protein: CASSMVRTGFYEQYF. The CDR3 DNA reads TGTGCCAGTAGTATGGTCCGGACAGGGTTCTACGAGCAGTACTTC.

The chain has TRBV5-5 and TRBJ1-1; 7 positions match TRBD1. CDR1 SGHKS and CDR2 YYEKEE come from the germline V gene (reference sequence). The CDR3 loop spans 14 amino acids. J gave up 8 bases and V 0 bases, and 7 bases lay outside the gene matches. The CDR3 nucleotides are TGTGCCAGCAGCTTGGGCCGGGACAGAGGCGAAGCTTTCTTT. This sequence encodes CASSLGRDRGEAFF.

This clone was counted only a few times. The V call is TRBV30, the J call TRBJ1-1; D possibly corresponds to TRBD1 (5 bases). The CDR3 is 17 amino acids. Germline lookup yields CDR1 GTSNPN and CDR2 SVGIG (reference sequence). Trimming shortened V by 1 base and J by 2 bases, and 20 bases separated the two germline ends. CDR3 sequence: CAWSDGAGRGFNTEAFF. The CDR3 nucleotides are TGTGCCTGGAGTGATGGGGCAGGGAGGGGATTTAACACTGAAGCTTTCTTT.

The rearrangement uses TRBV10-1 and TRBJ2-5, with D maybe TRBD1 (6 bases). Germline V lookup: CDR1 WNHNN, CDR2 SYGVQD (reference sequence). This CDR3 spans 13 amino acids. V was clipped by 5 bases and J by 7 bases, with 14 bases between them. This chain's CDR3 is CASSSGARGTQYF. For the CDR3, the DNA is TGCGCCAGCAGTTCAGGGGCTCGAGGGACCCAGTACTTC.

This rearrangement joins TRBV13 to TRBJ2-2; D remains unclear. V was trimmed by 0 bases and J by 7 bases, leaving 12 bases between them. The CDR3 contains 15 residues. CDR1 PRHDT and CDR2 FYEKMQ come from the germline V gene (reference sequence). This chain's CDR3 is CASSLGDFRGGELFF. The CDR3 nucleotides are TGTGCCAGCAGCTTAGGAGACTTCCGAGGCGGGGAGCTGTTTTTT.

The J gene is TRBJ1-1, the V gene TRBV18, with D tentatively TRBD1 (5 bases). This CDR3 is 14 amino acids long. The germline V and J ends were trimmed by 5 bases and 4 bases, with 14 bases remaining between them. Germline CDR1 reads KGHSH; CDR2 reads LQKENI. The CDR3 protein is CASSRGRGSTEAFF. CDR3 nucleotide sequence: TGTGCCAGCTCAAGGGGCCGCGGATCCACTGAAGCTTTCTTT.

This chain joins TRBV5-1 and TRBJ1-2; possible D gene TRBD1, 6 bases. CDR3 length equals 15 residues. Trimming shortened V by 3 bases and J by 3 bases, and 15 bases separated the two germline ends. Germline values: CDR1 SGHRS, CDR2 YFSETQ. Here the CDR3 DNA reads TGCGCCAGCAGCTCTACAGGGAGTGGGGACTATGGCTACACCTTC. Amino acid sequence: CASSSTGSGDYGYTF. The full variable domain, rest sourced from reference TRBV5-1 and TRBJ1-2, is KAGVTQTPRYLIKTRGQQVTLSCSPISGHRSVSWYQQTPGQGLQFLFEYFSETQRNKGNFPGRFSGRQFSNSRSEMNVSTLELGDSALYLCASSSTGSGDYGYTFGSGTRLTVV.

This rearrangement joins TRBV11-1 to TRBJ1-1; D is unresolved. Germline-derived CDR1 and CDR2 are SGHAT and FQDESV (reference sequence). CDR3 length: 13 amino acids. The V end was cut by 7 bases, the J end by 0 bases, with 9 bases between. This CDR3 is CASTLEVNTEAFF. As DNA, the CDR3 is TGTGCCAGCACCCTTGAGGTGAACACTGAAGCTTTCTTT.

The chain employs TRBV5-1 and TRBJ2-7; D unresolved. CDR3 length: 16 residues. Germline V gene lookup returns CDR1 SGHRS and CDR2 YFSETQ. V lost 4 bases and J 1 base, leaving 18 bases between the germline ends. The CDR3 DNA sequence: TGCGCCAGCAGCATTCATGGGCAGGATGTGTCCTACGAGCAGTACTTC. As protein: CASSIHGQDVSYEQYF. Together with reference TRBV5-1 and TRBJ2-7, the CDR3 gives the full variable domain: KAGVTQTPRYLIKTRGQQVTLSCSPISGHRSVSWYQQTPGQGLQFLFEYFSETQRNKGNFPGRFSGRQFSNSRSEMNVSTLELGDSALYLCASSIHGQDVSYEQYFGPGTRLTVT.

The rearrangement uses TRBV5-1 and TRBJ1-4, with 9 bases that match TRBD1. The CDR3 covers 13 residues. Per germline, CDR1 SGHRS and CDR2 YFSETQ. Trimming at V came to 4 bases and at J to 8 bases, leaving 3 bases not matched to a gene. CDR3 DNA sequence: TGCGCCAGCAGCCCTACAGGGGGCGAAAAACTGTTTTTT. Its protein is CASSPTGGEKLFF.

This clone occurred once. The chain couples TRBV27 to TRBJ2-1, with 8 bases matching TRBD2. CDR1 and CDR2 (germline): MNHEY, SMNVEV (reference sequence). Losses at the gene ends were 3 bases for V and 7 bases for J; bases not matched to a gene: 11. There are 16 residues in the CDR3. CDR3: CASSFLAGGARNEQFF. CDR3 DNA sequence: TGTGCCAGCAGTTTTCTTGCGGGGGGAGCCCGGAATGAGCAGTTCTTC.